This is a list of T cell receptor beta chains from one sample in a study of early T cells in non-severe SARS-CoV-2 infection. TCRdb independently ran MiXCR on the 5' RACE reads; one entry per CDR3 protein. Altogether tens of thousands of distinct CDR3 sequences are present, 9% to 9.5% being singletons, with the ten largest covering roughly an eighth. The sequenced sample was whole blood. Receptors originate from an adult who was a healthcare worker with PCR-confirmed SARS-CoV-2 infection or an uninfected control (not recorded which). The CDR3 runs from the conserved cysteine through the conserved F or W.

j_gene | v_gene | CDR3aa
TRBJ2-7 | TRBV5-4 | CASSLSGLREQYF
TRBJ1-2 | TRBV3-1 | CASSQSEVSNYGYTF
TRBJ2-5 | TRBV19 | CASSRVSISQVSALPQQETQYF
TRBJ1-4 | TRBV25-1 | CASRKFLNEKLFF
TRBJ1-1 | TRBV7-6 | CASSQGQGGDTEAFF
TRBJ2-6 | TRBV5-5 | CASYLSGANVLTF
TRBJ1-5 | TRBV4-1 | CASSQEGRGMDQPQHF
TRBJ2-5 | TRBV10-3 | CAVSGGETQYF
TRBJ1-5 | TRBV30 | CAWRQGDSNQPQHF
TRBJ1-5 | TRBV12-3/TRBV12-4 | CASSFGEDQPQHF
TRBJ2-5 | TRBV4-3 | CASSQDRGVGETQYF
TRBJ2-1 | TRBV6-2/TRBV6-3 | CASSSSGQGKRNEQFF
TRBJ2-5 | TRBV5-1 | CASSSRVEGTGETQYF
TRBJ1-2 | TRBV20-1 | CSARDPGQGDSDGYTF
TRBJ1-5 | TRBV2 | CASRIGTRDQPQHF
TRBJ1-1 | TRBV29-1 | CSVSGGAVTEAFF
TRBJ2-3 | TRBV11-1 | CASSSRQTDTQYF
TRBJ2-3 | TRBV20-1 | CSASVSAGGSDTQYF
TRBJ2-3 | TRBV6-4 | CASSDRDRKVDTQYF
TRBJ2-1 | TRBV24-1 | CATSDLWGQFF